Below, 20 T cell receptor beta chains from the same sample are listed, as sequenced in a study of T cells in Graves' hyperthyroidism and ophthalmopathy (dated 2019 in TCRdb). Library construction relied on multiplex PCR. Sequencer: Illumina HiSeq 2000. The TCR beta CDR3 regions were amplified from the RNA transcripts. The TCR CDR3 was subjected to a first round of RT-PCR using the HTBI primer set and the Qiagen OneStep RT-PCR kit. The public reads were reprocessed in TCRdb via fastp at Q25 and MiXCR, keeping in-frame beta chains. Rows with a matching CDR3 protein are joined into one entry that keeps the most common DNA and genes. This sample holds about 250,000 distinct CDR3 sequences; approximately 23% were observed only once. Around 32% of the sample comes from the top ten. The sequenced material came from blood. The receptors stem from a woman aged 35 to 49 with Graves' ophthalmopathy.

The J gene is TRBJ2-7, the V gene TRBV4-1, with TRBD2 identical over 10 bases. After removal of 0 bases from V and 4 bases from J, the junction contained 12 bases not matched to a gene. CDR3 length equals 18 residues. The germline gives CDR1 MGHRA, CDR2 YSYEKL. Written as DNA, the CDR3 is TGCGCCAGCAGCCAAGATCCAGGCTTAGGACTAGCGGTATACGAGCAGTACTTC. Protein sequence: CASSQDPGLGLAVYEQYF.

This clonotype appeared many times. The chain links TRBV20-1 to TRBJ2-2; 12 bases map to TRBD2. CDR3 length: 15 residues. After removal of 3 bases from V and 7 bases from J, the junction contained 6 bases not matched to a gene. Germline V gene lookup returns CDR1 DFQATT and CDR2 SNEGSKA (reference sequence). The CDR3 sequence is CSASVPSGRGGELFF. As DNA, the CDR3 is TGCAGTGCTAGTGTTCCTAGCGGGAGGGGCGGGGAGCTGTTTTTT.

This clonotype was seen at least ten times. V gene TRBV6-5 combines with J gene TRBJ1-1, with 7 positions matching TRBD1. The J segment lost 0 bases and the V segment lost 2 bases, leaving 6 bases of the junction unmatched. Germline CDR1 reads MNHEY; CDR2 reads SVGAGI. CDR3 length: 16 amino acids. CDR3 DNA: TGTGCCAGCAGTTACACACAGACAGGGCTGAACACTGAAGCTTTCTTT. This encodes CASSYTQTGLNTEAFF.

The rearrangement uses TRBV28 and TRBJ1-2; no clear D gene. Trimming took off 7 bases at V and 0 bases at J, with 15 bases between the two ends. From germline, CDR1 is MDHEN and CDR2 SYDVKM. The CDR3 is made up of 15 amino acids. This chain's CDR3 is CASTTLYTANYGYTF. The CDR3 DNA reads TGTGCCAGCACAACGCTGTATACTGCTAACTATGGCTACACCTTC.

This clonotype was seen ten or more times. This chain's CDR3 is CASSDRGTGELFF. The CDR3 DNA reads TGTGCCAGCAGTGATCGGGGCACCGGGGAGCTGTTTTTT. This chain uses TRBV2 with TRBJ2-2; weak D call: TRBD2 (5 bases). The germline CDR1 and CDR2 sequences are SNHLY and FYNNEI. The V and J ends lost 3 bases and 4 bases respectively, with 6 bases between them. The CDR3 is 13 amino acids.

The chain recombines TRBV12-3 or TRBV12-4 with TRBJ1-5, with D possibly matching TRBD1 (5 bases). The CDR3 has 15 residues. The V end lost 2 bases, the J end lost 0 bases, and 8 bases lay between the germline ends. The CDR3 DNA sequence: TGTGCCAGCAGTTTAAGACAGAATAGCAATCAGCCCCAGCATTTT. Translated: CASSLRQNSNQPQHF.

The rearrangement uses TRBV6-5 and TRBJ1-1, with TRBD1 identical over 7 bases. Trimming removed 2 bases from V and 8 bases from J; junction bases left unmatched: 8. Germline V CDR1 and CDR2: MNHEY, SVGAGI. The CDR3 totals 14 residues. This CDR3 is CASSYGGQTYEAFF. Written as DNA, the CDR3 is TGTGCCAGCAGTTACGGGGGACAGACCTACGAAGCTTTCTTT.

This clonotype was seen at least ten times. The chain combines TRBV12-3 or TRBV12-4 with TRBJ1-1; TRBD1 might be the D (5 bases). The CDR3 is 13 amino acids. Trimming shortened V by 4 bases and J by 2 bases, and 8 bases separated the two germline ends. CDR3 nucleotides: TGTGCCAGCAGTTGGGGGATAAACACTGAAGCTTTCTTT. This codes for CASSWGINTEAFF.

Ten or more counts support this clonotype. The chain combines TRBV9 with TRBJ1-6; D may be TRBD1 (6 bases). CDR3 length: 14 amino acids. The germline CDR1 and CDR2 sequences are SGDLS and YYNGEE. V gave up 4 bases and J gave up 7 bases, with 12 bases separating them. CDR3: CASSTQGGNSPLHF. The CDR3 nucleotides are TGTGCCAGCAGCACACAGGGTGGGAATTCACCCCTCCACTTT.

This sequence joins TRBV12-3 or TRBV12-4 and TRBJ2-5, with TRBD1 matching over 8 bases. This CDR3 has 13 amino acids. With 5 bases clipped from V and 6 bases from J, the junction kept 5 bases outside the gene matches. The CDR3 loop reads CASSPGQGKTQYF. The CDR3 DNA reads as TGTGCCAGCAGTCCCGGACAGGGAAAGACCCAGTACTTC.

This clonotype has a count of ten or more. This sequence joins TRBV4-2 and TRBJ1-2; 11 bases map to TRBD1. The CDR3 is 18 amino acids. The V segment lost 0 bases and the J segment 2 bases; nucleotides outside the gene matches: 8. Germline V CDR1 and CDR2: LGHNA, YNFKEQ. The CDR3 nucleotides are TGTGCCAGCAGCCAAGATCAGGCAGGACAGGGGGCGAACTATGGCTACACCTTC. It yields the protein CASSQDQAGQGANYGYTF.

The chain employs TRBV19 and TRBJ1-6; TRBD1 agrees at 7 bases. V lost 4 bases, J lost 4 bases, and 4 bases stayed unmatched. CDR3 length: 15 amino acids. From germline, CDR1 is LNHDA and CDR2 SQIVND (reference sequence). CDR3 loop: CASSTSTGYNSPLHF. CDR3 sequence (DNA): TGTGCCAGTAGTACATCGACAGGGTATAATTCACCCCTCCACTTT.

The gene calls are TRBV12-3 or TRBV12-4 and TRBJ2-7; D unresolved. The V end was cut by 1 base, the J end by 0 bases, with 10 bases between. The length of the CDR3 is 15 residues. The CDR3 DNA reads TGTGCCAGCAGTTTAGGGCAGAGAAGCTCCTACGAGCAGTACTTC. Its translation: CASSLGQRSSYEQYF.

The sample holds many counts of this clonotype. CDR3 region: CASSEDGGGGETQYF. The CDR3 bases are TGTGCCAGCAGTGAAGATGGGGGGGGGGGGGAGACCCAGTACTTC. The rearrangement joins TRBV6-1 to TRBJ2-5; 7 positions agree with TRBD2. This CDR3 region has 15 residues. Germline V CDR1 and CDR2: MNHNS, SASEGT. Trimming took 1 base from V and 5 from J; bases not matched to a gene: 7.

The J gene is TRBJ2-4, the V gene TRBV25-1; D tentatively fits TRBD1 or TRBD2 (6 bases each). Germline assignment: CDR1 MGHDK and CDR2 SYGVNS. V lost 5 bases and J lost 1, with 15 bases in between. The CDR3 loop spans 16 amino acids. In DNA form, the CDR3 reads TGTGCCAGCAGTTACTCGGGGGCTAGGGCCAAAAACATTCAGTACTTC. It translates to CASSYSGARAKNIQYF.

This chain links TRBV12-3 or TRBV12-4 with TRBJ2-5; D is perhaps TRBD2 (7 bases). The CDR3 is made up of 17 amino acids. The germline V and J ends were trimmed by 5 bases and 2 bases, with 21 bases remaining between them. The CDR3 DNA is TGTGCCAGCAGTCCTAGGAGGGGGGGCCCGGATCAAGAGACCCAGTACTTC. This encodes CASSPRRGGPDQETQYF.

This clonotype was detected many times. The junction departs from the called germline gene at one end, perhaps through a read error. V is TRBV28 and J is TRBJ2-7, with 7 bases matching TRBD1. CDR3 length: 13 amino acids. Germline V gene lookup returns CDR1 MDHEN and CDR2 SYDVKM. DNA of the CDR3: TGTGCCAGCAGTCTTATACAGGGGTATGAGCAGCACTTC. Its translation: CASSLIQGYEQHF.

The chain couples TRBV19 to TRBJ2-7; 7 nucleotides align to TRBD1. The CDR3 totals 15 residues. Germline V gives CDR1 LNHDA, CDR2 SQIVND (reference sequence). With 3 bases clipped from V and 5 bases from J, the junction kept 10 bases outside the gene matches. CDR3 residues: CASSIPRGPLHEQYF. CDR3 DNA: TGTGCCAGTAGTATCCCAAGGGGGCCACTCCACGAGCAGTACTTC. Combining the CDR3 with reference TRBV19 and TRBJ2-7 gives the whole variable domain DGGITQSPKYLFRKEGQNVTLSCEQNLNHDAMYWYRQDPGQGLRLIYYSQIVNDFQKGDIAEGYSVSREKKESFPLTVTSAQKNPTAFYLCASSIPRGPLHEQYFGPGTRLTVT.

This clonotype has a count of ten or more. The CDR3 spells CAISDSNYGYTF. CDR3 nucleotide sequence: TGTGCCATCTCAGACAGTAACTATGGCTACACCTTC. The chain uses TRBV28 and TRBJ1-2, with D tentatively TRBD1 (5 bases). This CDR3 is 12 amino acids long. Germline V CDR1 and CDR2: MDHEN, SYDVKM. V was cut by 10 bases and J by 1 base, with 10 bases left in between.

In this sample, this clonotype turned up many times. The rearrangement joins TRBV30 to TRBJ1-1; D is unresolved. V was shortened by 3 bases and J by 6 bases, with 11 bases between the two germline ends. The CDR3 has 12 residues. The germline V gene has CDR1 GTSNPN and CDR2 SVGIG (reference sequence). Here the CDR3 reads CAWRGSGPEAFF. CDR3 coding DNA: TGTGCCTGGAGGGGGAGCGGGCCTGAAGCTTTCTTT.